This TCR beta chain was profiled in a study of CD8+ T cells in alopecia areata. Study-wide context: The duration of tofacitinib was 6 to 18 months, with 6 months off drug afterward.

A remark on this clone: The antigen is undetermined.

Study findings and constraints: Alopecia totalis/universalis scalp especially showed more expanded CD8+ clones than normal scalp.

In each case, RNA was isolated and then reverse transcribed into cDNA as the sequencing template. Clones were sequenced by immunoSEQ multiplex PCR, and TCRdb holds only the in-frame ones, with some missing. Here the sample spans 180,000 or so clones, 40% to 55% being singletons. Treatment reported: oral pan-JAK inhibitor, 5-10 mg twice daily. Germline CDR1 is MGHRA and CDR2 is YSYEKL. The CDR3 is 16 amino acids. V lost 0 bases, J lost 2 bases, and 14 bases lay in between. The source of this sequence is a human donor with alopecia areata. V and J are TRBV4-1 and TRBJ2-7; D gene unclear. The material sequenced was CD8+ T cells sorted from blood, taken around week 53, from a patient treated with tofacitinib. CDR3 nucleotide sequence: TGCGCCAGCAGCCAAGAAGAAAGGTCCTACACCTACGAGCAGTACTTC. Residues: CASSQEERSYTYEQYF.